Each of the 26 T cell receptor beta chains below was sequenced from the same sample in a study of breast tumors, draining lymph nodes, adjacent tissues. Each CDR3 protein gets one entry after TCRdb re-called the multiplex PCR reads with MiXCR. This table has around 130,000 distinct CDR3 sequences, 30% to 35% appearing once. Axillary draining lymph nodes of breast cancer patients supplied the node samples. The source material was axillary lymph node tissue. All receptors come from a female donor with breast cancer. Some clones in this sample may be carry-over from other donors' samples.

In its sample, this clonotype was seen many times. The V gene is TRBV27, the J gene TRBJ2-1; 8 positions agree with TRBD2. The germline V gene has CDR1 MNHEY and CDR2 SMNVEV (reference sequence). This CDR3 has 15 amino acids. The junction had 15 bases not matched to a gene; V was cut back by 10 bases and J by 7 bases. The CDR3 coding sequence is TGTGCCAAAAGCTCCTTACGGGGGGGCGAAAATGAGCAGTTCTTC. Residues: CAKSSLRGGENEQFF.

This clonotype has a count of ten or more. The chain links TRBV12-3 or TRBV12-4 to TRBJ2-3; a possible D gene is TRBD1 (6 bases). The germline V and J ends were trimmed by 5 bases and 3 bases, with 18 bases remaining between them. This CDR3 region has 16 residues. DNA for the CDR3: TGTGCCAGCAGTCCAACAACAGGGCTCGGGACAGATACGCAGTATTTT. This encodes CASSPTTGLGTDTQYF.

This chain joins TRBV5-1 and TRBJ2-5; TRBD2 aligns across 8 bases. The V segment lost 0 bases and the J segment 5 bases; nucleotides outside the gene matches: 24. The CDR3 sequence is 21 residues long. Germline V lookup: CDR1 SGHRS, CDR2 YFSETQ. The CDR3 protein is CASSLGGGRGTERGGAETQYF. As DNA, the CDR3 is TGCGCCAGCAGCTTGGGCGGGGGGCGGGGGACTGAGAGGGGAGGGGCGGAGACCCAGTACTTC.

Comments on this clonotype: A much larger clonotype is one base distant, so this may be a read error. The V call is TRBV3-1, the J call TRBJ2-2, with D hard to call. CDR3 size: 15 residues. Looked up from germline, CDR1 is LGHDT and CDR2 is YNNKEL (reference sequence). The CDR3: CAGSQTTLRTGELFF. Here the CDR3 DNA reads TGTGCCGGCAGCCAAACAACCCTAAGGACCGGGGAGCTGTTTTTT.

This clonotype was picked up many times. The rearrangement joins TRBV5-1 to TRBJ2-5, with D uncertain. The CDR3 runs 15 residues. V dropped 4 bases and J dropped 2 bases, with 15 bases sitting between them. Germline assignment: CDR1 SGHRS and CDR2 YFSETQ. The CDR3 is CASSHSTKGQETQYF. The CDR3 coding sequence is TGCGCCAGCAGCCACAGCACGAAAGGGCAAGAGACCCAGTACTTC.

The chain couples TRBV6-1 to TRBJ1-2; D is ambiguous. CDR3 length: 15 amino acids. Germline CDR1 and CDR2: MNHNS and SASEGT. The ends were cut back, 5 bases at V and 4 bases at J, with 17 bases in the middle. The CDR3 here is CASSQFFGVSYGYTF. CDR3 nucleotides: TGTGCCAGCAGTCAATTCTTCGGGGTGAGCTATGGCTACACCTTC.

This clonotype was seen repeatedly, ten times or more. The J gene is TRBJ2-7, the V gene TRBV5-5, with D tentatively TRBD1 (6 bases). The V and J ends lost 4 bases and 7 bases respectively, with 15 bases between them. There are 13 residues in the CDR3. Germline assignment: CDR1 SGHKS and CDR2 YYEKEE (reference sequence). The CDR3 reads CASSEYRVGEQYV. CDR3 DNA sequence: TGTGCCAGCAGCGAATACAGGGTGGGTGAGCAGTACGTC.

This clonotype was found many times. The V call is TRBV20-1, the J call TRBJ2-1; TRBD1 aligns across 8 bases. The ends lost 3 bases at V and 8 bases at J; junction bases unmatched: 9. This CDR3 is built from 14 residues. Germline values: CDR1 DFQATT, CDR2 SNEGSKA (reference sequence). Here the CDR3 reads CSARKVRGLDEQFF. The CDR3 nucleotides read TGCAGTGCTAGGAAAGTCAGGGGGCTCGATGAGCAGTTCTTC.

The table lists this clonotype with many counts. Because it lacks the conserved phenylalanine or tryptophan at the end, this CDR3 is likely a read error. This chain connects TRBV2 to TRBJ2-7; 9 bases agree with TRBD2. Germline V gives CDR1 SNHLY, CDR2 FYNNEI. V lost 3 bases to trimming and J lost 2 bases; unmatched junction nucleotides: 8. This CDR3 is built from 16 residues. DNA of the CDR3: TGTGCCAGCAGTGAGCGGCTAGCGGGGTTCCCCTACGAGCAGTACCTC. Translation: CASSERLAGFPYEQYL.

Worth noting for this clonotype: A read error may be the cause here, since a much bigger clone is one base away. The chain recombines TRBV12-3 or TRBV12-4 with TRBJ2-5; D call uncertain. The CDR3 runs 15 residues. The CDR3 reads CAGSFRPVYQETQYF. The CDR3 DNA reads TGTGCCGGCAGTTTCCGGCCGGTGTACCAAGAGACCCAGTACTTC.

This clonotype was observed many times. The chain couples TRBV5-1 to TRBJ2-2; either TRBD1 or TRBD2 may supply D (5 bases each). The CDR3 loop spans 16 amino acids. V dropped 4 bases and J dropped 4 bases, with 17 bases sitting between them. Germline CDR1 reads SGHRS; CDR2 reads YFSETQ. CDR3 protein: CASSPGRQGITGELFF. The CDR3 coding sequence is TGCGCCAGCAGCCCGGGACGGCAGGGAATCACCGGGGAGCTGTTTTTT.

This clonotype came up many times. In DNA form, the CDR3 reads TGTGCCAGCTCACCCGTGCAAGGCAGGGGTACCGACTATGGCTACACCTTC. It encodes CASSPVQGRGTDYGYTF. The chain combines TRBV18 with TRBJ1-2, with a weak D call TRBD1 (6 bases). There are 17 residues in the CDR3. V lost 3 bases to trimming and J lost 3 bases, with 20 bases between them. Germline V gene lookup returns CDR1 KGHSH and CDR2 LQKENI.

The sample holds many counts of this clonotype. This chain uses TRBV29-1 with TRBJ2-7, with no clear D. The CDR3 extends over 11 amino acids. The ends were cut back, 3 bases at V and 3 bases at J, with 6 bases in the middle. Per the germline V gene, CDR1 is SQVTM and CDR2 is ANQGSEA. The CDR3 coding sequence is TGCAGCGTTGAGGTGAACTACGAGCAGTACGTC. It specifies CSVEVNYEQYV.

This clonotype has at least ten counts. V is TRBV5-5 and J is TRBJ1-5; TRBD1 aligns across 9 bases. J was trimmed by 0 bases and V by 4 bases; bases with no gene match: 2. Per germline, CDR1 SGHKS and CDR2 YYEKEE (reference sequence). This CDR3 has 15 amino acids. CDR3 amino acids: CASSRTGDSNQPQHF. CDR3 sequence (DNA): TGTGCCAGCAGCCGGACAGGGGATAGCAATCAGCCCCAGCATTTT.

This clonotype has a count of ten or more. V gene TRBV20-1 combines with J gene TRBJ1-5; no clear D gene. There are 9 residues in the CDR3. In germline, CDR1 is DFQATT, CDR2 SNEGSKA (reference sequence). The CDR3 here is CLRCRPQHF. The CDR3 coding sequence is TGCCTTCGCTGCCGTCCCCAGCATTTT.

Regarding this clonotype: A much larger clone lies one base from this, so it may be a read error. As the CDR3 is not closed by the conserved phenylalanine or tryptophan, this likely results from a read error. The chain has TRBV18 and TRBJ1-4; 7 bases are a match to TRBD1. Germline V CDR1 and CDR2: KGHSH, LQKENI. V trimming: 6 bases; J trimming: 7 bases; junction bases outside the gene matches: 11. The CDR3 totals 15 residues. The CDR3 sequence is CASSFGGGMGEKLFL. The CDR3 region has the DNA TGTGCCAGCTCTTTCGGAGGGGGCATGGGTGAAAAACTGTTTCTT.

CDR3 sequence reads: CATSDTGTGISNSPLHF. The DNA of the CDR3 is TGTGCCACCAGTGACACCGGGACGGGGATATCTAATTCACCCCTCCACTTT. The chain couples TRBV24-1 to TRBJ1-6; tentatively, D is TRBD1 (5 bases). Germline CDR1 KGHDR, CDR2 SFDVKD. V gave up 4 bases and J gave up 6 bases, with 18 bases separating them. This CDR3 is built from 17 residues.

This clonotype was observed many times. The chain recombines TRBV7-2 with TRBJ1-2; no firm D call. The germline V and J ends were trimmed by 0 bases and 4 bases, with 6 bases remaining between them. The CDR3 has 13 amino acids. The germline V gene encodes CDR1 SGHTA and CDR2 FQGNSA. The CDR3 spells CASSLASSYGYTF. CDR3 DNA: TGTGCCAGCAGCTTAGCGTCCTCCTATGGCTACACCTTC.

This clonotype showed up many times. The chain joins TRBV4-1 to TRBJ2-7; the match to TRBD1 covers 8 bases. Germline-derived CDR1 and CDR2 are MGHRA and YSYEKL. J was trimmed by 2 bases and V by 4 bases; bases with no gene match: 7. There are 15 residues in the CDR3. The CDR3 protein is CASSPDRVGTYEQYF. CDR3 nucleotides: TGCGCCAGCAGCCCGGACAGGGTGGGCACCTACGAGCAGTACTTC.

J is TRBJ1-1 and V is TRBV6-5; D remains unclear. V lost 0 bases and J lost 1, with 9 bases in between. This CDR3 has 15 residues. Germline loops: CDR1 MNHEY, CDR2 SVGAGI. The CDR3 bases are TGTGCCAGCAGTTACTCGAGACGGGGGAACACTGAAGCTTTCTTT. Its translation: CASSYSRRGNTEAFF.

Ten or more counts support this clonotype. This chain connects TRBV10-3 to TRBJ1-5, with TRBD1 matching 8 bases. Germline V CDR1 and CDR2: ENHRY, SYGVKD. The J segment lost 3 bases and the V segment lost 6 bases, leaving 1 base of the junction unmatched. CDR3 size: 13 residues. The CDR3: CAIRDRDNQPQHF. The CDR3 bases are TGTGCCATCAGGGACAGGGACAATCAGCCCCAGCATTTT.

The rearrangement joins TRBV7-2 to TRBJ2-5; possible D gene TRBD2, 5 bases. The V end was cut by 4 bases, the J end by 5 bases, with 20 bases between. The CDR3 is made up of 16 amino acids. The germline gives CDR1 SGHTA, CDR2 FQGNSA. In DNA form, the CDR3 reads TGTGCCAGCAGCTGGAACACCGGGGAGCTGTGGGAGACCCAGTACTTC. Its protein is CASSWNTGELWETQYF.

As to this clonotype: It may be a read error: a sequence one base away is much more abundant. The genes are TRBV29-1 and TRBJ2-3; D not certain. CDR3 length: 13 residues. The V end was cut by 3 bases, the J end by 3 bases, with 10 bases between. The germline CDR1 and CDR2 sequences are SQVTM and ANQGSEA. CDR3 DNA sequence: TGCAGCGTTGACCAGTGGAATACAGATACGCAGTATTTT. Its protein product is CSVDQWNTDTQYF.

This clonotype was picked up many times. This chain joins TRBV5-1 and TRBJ2-6; maybe TRBD2 (5 bases). Germline V gives CDR1 SGHRS, CDR2 YFSETQ. Trimming removed 4 bases from V and 1 base from J, with 6 bases in between. The CDR3 length is 14 residues. CDR3 DNA sequence: TGCGCCAGCAGCACGGGGTCTGGGGCCAACGTCCTGACTTTC. Residues: CASSTGSGANVLTF.

This clonotype was detected ten times or more. The chain combines TRBV11-3 with TRBJ2-3, with 7 bases aligning to TRBD2. Per germline, CDR1 SGHNT and CDR2 YENEEA. V gave up 1 base and J gave up 3 bases; unmatched junction bases: 4. The CDR3 covers 15 residues. This CDR3 is CASSLGRTRTDTQYF. CDR3 nucleotides: TGTGCCAGCAGCTTAGGGAGGACTAGAACAGATACGCAGTATTTT.

Notes on this clonotype: The junction departs from germline at one end; a sequencing error may be responsible. The chain links TRBV12-3 or TRBV12-4 to TRBJ1-2; 7 bases line up with TRBD1. The CDR3 covers 16 residues. CDR3 coding DNA: TGTGCCAGCAGTCCCAGATGGGACAGCGGACACTATGGCTCCACCTTC. It encodes CASSPRWDSGHYGSTF.